This T cell receptor beta chain was identified in a study of blood T cell repertoires in COVID-19. Study-level information: Italy, Spain and the United States were the sources of the convalescent and acute COVID-19 samples.

Per the authors' pipeline: Estimated nucleated cell counts came from reference gene primer amplification. The protocol was immunoSEQ multiplex PCR, while the TCRdb copy is restricted to in-frame clones and leaves out a portion. The V and J calls and clone size were taken over from that table, and D and trimming were inferred from the DNA. The table records about 200,000 clones, about nine tenths of them present only once. CDR1 and CDR2 (germline): MGHRA, YSYEKL. CDR3 length equals 12 residues. V gave up 0 bases and J gave up 12 bases, with 9 bases separating them. This clonotype originated in a man aged 50 to 59 with acute or convalescent COVID-19. The chain carries TRBV4-1 and TRBJ2-1; D uncertain. The specimen was peripheral blood. CDR3 in DNA: TGCGCCAGCAGCCAAGAACACAGTTGGCAGTTCTTC. It codes for CASSQEHSWQFF.